The 3 T cell receptor beta chains in this list originate from one sample, sequenced in a study of post-analysis software for immune sequencing data. General study findings and limits: A handful of TRBV segments were significantly more frequent in patients than in controls. TRBV5-6, TRBV5-1 and TRBV20-1 were among these segments.

Included in the TCR beta cDNA libraries were unique molecular identifiers. MiXCR was run by TCRdb on the PCR reads, yielding one entry per CDR3 protein. The data contain 750,000 to 950,000 distinct CDR3 sequences, about 53% of them seen just once; the ten biggest clones take up approximately 4.4%. The antigens for these receptors are not known. The source material was blood. Receptors originate from a girl between 5 and 17 years old with multiple sclerosis.

Concerning this clonotype itself: Being one base from a much bigger clone, this may be a read error. The V call is TRBV20-1, the J call TRBJ2-4; D remains ambiguous. The J call may be incorrect, as the DNA end agrees better with TRBJ2-7. There are 12 residues in the CDR3. Germline V gene sequence: CDR1 DFQATT, CDR2 SNEGSKA (reference sequence). The CDR3 sequence: CRAKLDTYEQYF. The CDR3 DNA follows: TGCAGGGCTAAATTAGACACCTACGAGCAGTACTTC.

The rearrangement uses TRBV20-1 and TRBJ2-5; no reliable D call. The closer fit of TRBJ2-7 to the DNA end suggests the J call may be wrong. CDR1 and CDR2 from the germline V gene are DFQATT and SNEGSKA (reference sequence). CDR3 length equals 15 residues. CDR3 loop: CSALSGDSLSYEQYF. Written as DNA, the CDR3 is TGCAGTGCTTTGTCAGGAGACTCCCTCTCCTACGAGCAGTACTTC.

The chain is built from TRBV12-5 and TRBJ2-1; 10 bases match TRBD1. The germline V gene encodes CDR1 LGHNT and CDR2 FRNRAP. V trimming: 5 bases; J trimming: 8 bases; junction bases outside the gene matches: 6. The CDR3 is 14 residues long. The CDR3 DNA follows: TGTGCTAGTGGTGACAGGGGGCTCCTATATGAGCAGTTCTTC. Protein: CASGDRGLLYEQFF. Combining the CDR3 with reference TRBV12-5 and TRBJ2-1 gives the whole variable domain DARVTQTPRHKVTEMGQEVTMRCQPILGHNTVFWYRQTMMQGLELLAYFRNRAPLDDSGMPKDRFSAEMPDATLATLKIQPSEPRDSAVYFCASGDRGLLYEQFFGPGTRLTVL.